This T cell receptor (beta chain) derives from a study of blood T cell repertoires in COVID-19. The CDR3 runs 15 residues. V was cut by 2 bases and J by 0 bases, with 11 bases left in between. The germline V gene has CDR1 LGHDT and CDR2 YNNKEL (reference sequence). The data were produced by immunoSEQ multiplex PCR, yet TCRdb's version contains in-frame clones alone and is incomplete. The sample has roughly 100,000 clones; 88% are singletons. The chain links TRBV3-1 (or the pseudogene TRBV3-2) to TRBJ2-7, with D unclear. This sequence was found in a human donor in a cohort sampled during active COVID-19. The sample consisted of peripheral blood. CDR3 sequence: CASSQPGVASYEQYF. The CDR3 DNA reads TGTGCCAGCAGCCAACCAGGTGTCGCCTCCTACGAGCAGTACTTC.